Below, 10 T cell receptor beta chains from the same sample are listed, as sequenced in a study of T cell responses to AZD1222 COVID-19 vaccine. Some clones are missing from TCRdb's copy, which holds only in-frame ones; the method was immunoSEQ multiplex PCR. The sample shows about 120,000 clones, around nine tenths of them seen only once. The sequencing here drew on peripheral blood, taken on day 0 of AZD1222 vaccination. These receptors came from an adult in good health.

This rearrangement joins TRBV27 to TRBJ2-3; perhaps TRBD1 as D (6 bases). The ends were cut back, 1 base at V and 2 bases at J, with 16 bases in the middle. This CDR3 contains 17 residues. Germline V CDR1 and CDR2: MNHEY, SMNVEV (reference sequence). CDR3 DNA sequence: TGTGCCAGCAGTTTATTCGGACAGAGAGCGAACACAGATACGCAGTATTTT. This sequence encodes CASSLFGQRANTDTQYF.

About this clone itself: At one boundary the junction diverges from the germline segment, which might be a read error. The chain uses TRBV7-8 and TRBJ1-2; 8 bases map to TRBD1. Germline-derived CDR1 and CDR2 are SGHVS and FQNEAQ. This CDR3 has 14 residues. The CDR3 here is CASSLSGQGYGDTF. In nucleotides, the CDR3 is TGTGCCAGCAGCTTAAGCGGACAGGGATATGGCGACACCTTC.

The chain uses TRBV24-1 and TRBJ2-2; weak D call: TRBD1 (7 bases). With 5 bases removed from V and 4 bases from J, the gap between germline ends came to 13 bases. Germline CDR1 reads KGHDR; CDR2 reads SFDVKD. This CDR3 spans 15 amino acids. CDR3 amino acids: CATSGRGLSTGELFF. The CDR3 coding sequence is TGTGCCACCAGTGGGAGGGGGCTCTCCACCGGGGAGCTGTTTTTT.

The V call is TRBV28, the J call TRBJ1-5; 8 bases are a match to TRBD1. V gave up 2 bases and J gave up 11 bases; unmatched junction bases: 11. Looked up from germline, CDR1 is MDHEN and CDR2 is SYDVKM. The CDR3 length is 15 residues. The CDR3 sequence: CASSLKGFAGGAQHF. CDR3 sequence (DNA): TGTGCCAGCAGTTTAAAGGGGTTTGCAGGGGGCGCCCAGCATTTT.

The rearrangement links TRBV10-3 to TRBJ2-2; TRBD2 agrees at 7 bases. CDR1 is ENHRY and CDR2 is SYGVKD in the germline V gene. The CDR3 loop spans 14 amino acids. V trimming: 10 bases; J trimming: 5 bases; junction bases outside the gene matches: 10. CDR3 sequence (DNA): TGTGCCACAAACAGGCTAGCGGAAACCGGGGAGCTGTTTTTT. Translating it yields CATNRLAETGELFF.

The gene calls are TRBV11-2 and TRBJ1-6; D gene ambiguous. V was clipped by 3 bases and J by 7 bases, with 13 bases between them. Germline loops: CDR1 SGHAT, CDR2 FQNNGV. The CDR3 is 15 residues long. CDR3 region: CASSFGPSANSPLHF. Written as DNA, the CDR3 is TGTGCCAGCAGCTTTGGCCCCAGTGCAAATTCACCCCTCCACTTT.

The chain couples TRBV5-8 to TRBJ2-3; no reliable D call. CDR1 and CDR2 (germline): SGHTS, YDEGEE. The V end was cut by 3 bases, the J end by 3 bases, with 14 bases between. CDR3 size: 15 residues. CDR3 bases: TGTGCCAGCAGCTCCCGGGCGCGTCGGACAGATACGCAGTATTTT. Translation gives CASSSRARRTDTQYF.

The rearrangement uses TRBV5-1 and TRBJ2-3, with D hard to call. The CDR3 has 14 amino acids. The germline V gene encodes CDR1 SGHRS and CDR2 YFSETQ. Trimming took off 0 bases at V and 4 bases at J, with 9 bases between the two ends. Written as DNA, the CDR3 is TGCGCCAGCAGCTTGGCCTCGGTGGCAGATACGCAGTATTTT. Residues: CASSLASVADTQYF.

This clone was picked up one time. V is TRBV3-1 (or the pseudogene TRBV3-2) and J is TRBJ2-2; D call uncertain. CDR1 and CDR2 (germline): LGHDT, YNNKEL (reference sequence). CDR3 length: 14 amino acids. Between the trimmed V and J ends, which lost 0 bases and 4 bases, there was a span of 6 bases. In nucleotides, the CDR3 is TGTGCCAGCAGCCAAGACGCCTCCACCGGGGAGCTGTTTTTT. The encoded protein is CASSQDASTGELFF.

The genes are TRBV29-1 and TRBJ1-1; no firm D call. Trimming took 4 bases from V and 0 from J, leaving 9 bases between them. CDR3 length: 13 amino acids. The V gene's germline CDR1 is SQVTM and CDR2 ANQGSEA. The CDR3 nucleotides are TGCAGCGTTGGCAACACCTTGAACACTGAAGCTTTCTTT. Residues: CSVGNTLNTEAFF.